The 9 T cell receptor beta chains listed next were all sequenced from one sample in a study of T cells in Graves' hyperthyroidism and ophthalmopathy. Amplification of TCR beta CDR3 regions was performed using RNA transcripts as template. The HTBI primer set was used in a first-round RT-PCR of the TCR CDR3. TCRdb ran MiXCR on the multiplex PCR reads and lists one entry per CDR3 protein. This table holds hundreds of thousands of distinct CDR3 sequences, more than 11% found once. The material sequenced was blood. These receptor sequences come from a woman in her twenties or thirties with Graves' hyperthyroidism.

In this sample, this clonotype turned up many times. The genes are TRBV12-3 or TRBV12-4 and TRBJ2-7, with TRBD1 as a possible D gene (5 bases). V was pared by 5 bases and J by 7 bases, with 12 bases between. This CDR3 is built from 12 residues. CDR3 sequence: CASSPNRQEQYF. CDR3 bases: TGTGCCAGCAGTCCTAACCGACAGGAGCAGTACTTC.

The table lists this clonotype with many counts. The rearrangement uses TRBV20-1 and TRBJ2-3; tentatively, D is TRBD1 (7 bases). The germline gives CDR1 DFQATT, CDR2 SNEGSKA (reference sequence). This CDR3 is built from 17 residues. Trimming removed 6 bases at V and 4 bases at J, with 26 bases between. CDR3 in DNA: TGCAGTGCCGTAGATTTCTATCGACAGGGAGGACCAGATACGCAGTATTTT. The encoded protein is CSAVDFYRQGGPDTQYF.

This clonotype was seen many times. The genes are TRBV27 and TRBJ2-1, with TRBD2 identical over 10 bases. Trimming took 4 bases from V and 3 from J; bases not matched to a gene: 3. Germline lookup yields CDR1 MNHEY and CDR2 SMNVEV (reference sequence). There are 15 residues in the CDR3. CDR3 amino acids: CASSSLAGHYNEQFF. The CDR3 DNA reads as TGTGCCAGCAGTTCACTAGCGGGGCACTACAATGAGCAGTTCTTC.

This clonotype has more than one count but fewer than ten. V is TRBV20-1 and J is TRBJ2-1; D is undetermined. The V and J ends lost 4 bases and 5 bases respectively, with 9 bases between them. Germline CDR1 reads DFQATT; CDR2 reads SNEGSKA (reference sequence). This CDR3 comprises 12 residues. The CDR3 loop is CSANDEDNEQFF. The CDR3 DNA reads TGCAGTGCTAATGATGAAGACAATGAGCAGTTCTTC.

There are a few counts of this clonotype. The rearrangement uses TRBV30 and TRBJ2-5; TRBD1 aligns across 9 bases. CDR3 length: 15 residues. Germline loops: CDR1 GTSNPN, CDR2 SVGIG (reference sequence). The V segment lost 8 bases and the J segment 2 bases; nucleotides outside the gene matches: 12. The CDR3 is CAARQGVGRQETQYF. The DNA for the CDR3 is TGTGCCGCTCGACAGGGGGTAGGGAGGCAAGAGACCCAGTACTTC.

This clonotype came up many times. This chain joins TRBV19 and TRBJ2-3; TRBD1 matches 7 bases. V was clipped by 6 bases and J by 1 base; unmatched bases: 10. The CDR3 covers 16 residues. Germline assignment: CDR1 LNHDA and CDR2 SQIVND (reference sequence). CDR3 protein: CASSPTGRTRTDTQYF. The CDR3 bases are TGTGCCAGTAGCCCGACAGGGCGCACCCGCACAGATACGCAGTATTTT.

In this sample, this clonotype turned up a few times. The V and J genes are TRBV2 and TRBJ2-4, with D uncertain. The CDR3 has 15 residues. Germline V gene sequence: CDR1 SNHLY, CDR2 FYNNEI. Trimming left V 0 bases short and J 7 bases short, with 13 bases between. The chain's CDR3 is CASSEADKYRNIQYF. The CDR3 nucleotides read TGTGCCAGCAGTGAAGCTGATAAGTATCGTAACATTCAGTACTTC.

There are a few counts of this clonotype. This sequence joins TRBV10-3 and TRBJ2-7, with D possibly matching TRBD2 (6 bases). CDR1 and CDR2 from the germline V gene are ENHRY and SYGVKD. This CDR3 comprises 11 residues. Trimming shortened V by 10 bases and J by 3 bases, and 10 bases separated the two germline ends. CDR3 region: CATRESYEQYF. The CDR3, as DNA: TGTGCCACTCGGGAGAGCTACGAGCAGTACTTC.

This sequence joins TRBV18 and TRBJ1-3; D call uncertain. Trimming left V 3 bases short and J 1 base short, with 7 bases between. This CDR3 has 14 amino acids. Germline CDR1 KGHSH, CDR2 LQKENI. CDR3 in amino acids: CASSPAVSGNTIYF. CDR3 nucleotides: TGTGCCAGCTCACCGGCTGTGTCTGGAAACACCATATATTTT.